These T cell receptor beta chains were read from a single sample in a study of blood T cell repertoires in COVID-19. Sequencing used immunoSEQ multiplex PCR; TCRdb keeps in-frame clones, though not all of them. The sample yields about 180,000 clones, 89% seen once. Sequences were obtained from PBMCs or T cells enriched from blood (not recorded which). The receptors were gathered from a woman aged 40-49 years with acute COVID-19. The CDR3 runs from the conserved cysteine through the conserved F or W. The D gene is left open where the match is weak. Clone size is not always given. Where it is, it says once, few, many or a class for expanded clones.

d_gene | j_gene | abundance | v_gene | CDR3nt | CDR3aa
TRBD1 | TRBJ1-2 | - | TRBV29-1 | TGCAGCGTTGAAGATCGACAGGGTCGGGGCTACACCTTC | CSVEDRQGRGYTF
- | TRBJ1-1 | - | TRBV28 | TGTGCCAGCAGTTTATCCTTCGGACAGATTATGAACACTGAAGCTTTCTTT | CASSLSFGQIMNTEAFF
TRBD2 | TRBJ2-3 | - | TRBV9 | TGTGCCAGCAGCGTCACTCCGGGACTAGCGGGCACAGATACGCAGTATTTT | CASSVTPGLAGTDTQYF
TRBD1 | TRBJ1-2 | once | TRBV19 | TGTGCCAGTAGTACCGGGACAGGGGTGGGCTATGGCTACACCTTC | CASSTGTGVGYGYTF
TRBD2 | TRBJ2-1 | - | TRBV19 | TGTGCCAGTACAAGCGGGGGATACAATGAGCAGTTCTTC | CASTSGGYNEQFF
TRBD1 | TRBJ1-1 | - | TRBV29-1 | TGCAGCGCTAGGACAGGGGGAGATACTGAAGCTTTCTTT | CSARTGGDTEAFF
- | TRBJ1-5 | - | TRBV2 | TGTGCCAGCAGTGCGGAGCAGAGTAGCAATCAGCCCCAGCATTTT | CASSAEQSSNQPQHF
- | TRBJ1-1 | - | TRBV3-1/TRBV3-2 | TGTGCCAGCAGCCAACTGACAGCGAACACTGAAGCTTTCTTT | CASSQLTANTEAFF
- | TRBJ1-1 | - | TRBV9 | TGTGCCAGCAGCGTGAACACAGGATCAACTGAAGCTTTCTTT | CASSVNTGSTEAFF
- | TRBJ2-5 | - | TRBV7-9 | TGTGCCAGCAGCACAGCCCTCCTAGGGGTAGGGACCCAGTACTTC | CASSTALLGVGTQYF
TRBD1 | TRBJ1-4 | - | TRBV11-2 | TGTGCCAGCAGCCCGGACGGGACAGGGAATGAAAAACTGTTTTTT | CASSPDGTGNEKLFF
- | TRBJ1-5 | - | TRBV19 | TGTGCCAGTAGTATAGGAGGTGGTCTGAGACAGGACGGCAATCAGCCCCAGCATTTT | CASSIGGGLRQDGNQPQHF
- | TRBJ1-1 | - | TRBV20-1 | TGCAGTGCAAGCGGACAGTCTGAAGCTTTCTTT | CSASGQSEAFF
TRBD1 | TRBJ1-6 | - | TRBV5-4 | TGTGCCAGCAGCTCGGGGACAGGGCTAAGGGGTTCACCCCTCCACTTT | CASSSGTGLRGSPLHF
- | TRBJ1-4 | - | TRBV28 | TGTGCCAGCGCGGGGGAGGTTGCTAATGAAAAACTGTTTTTT | CASAGEVANEKLFF
- | TRBJ1-2 | - | TRBV5-1 | TGCGCCAGCAGCTTGGGGGAGGGGTCCTATGGCTACACCTTC | CASSLGEGSYGYTF
- | TRBJ1-1 | few | TRBV7-3 | TGTGCCAGCAGCTTATACGGGGGGAACACTGAAGCTTTCTTT | CASSLYGGNTEAFF
TRBD2 | TRBJ2-1 | - | TRBV6-1 | TGTGCCAGCAGTGGGGGGACTAGCGGGTGGTCCTACAATGAGCAGTTCTTC | CASSGGTSGWSYNEQFF
TRBD1 | TRBJ2-3 | - | TRBV5-1 | TGCGCCAGCAGCTCGAGGACAGGGGGAGCAGATACGCAGTATTTT | CASSSRTGGADTQYF
TRBD1 | TRBJ1-3 | - | TRBV6-5 | TGTGCCAGCAGTTACTCACAGGGGGAGAGAGGGAACACCATATATTTT | CASSYSQGERGNTIYF